This T cell receptor beta chain is drawn from a study of regulatory T cells in long-lasting Graves disease. Study findings and constraints: Patients with persistent disease shared 2,900 or so public clonotypes, outpacing the approximately 920 shared by new patients.

This clonotype was detected a few times. Its antigen is as yet unknown. The CDR3 is made up of 15 amino acids. In germline, CDR1 is MDHEN, CDR2 SYDVKM. The V end lost 5 bases, the J end lost 2 bases, and 15 bases lay between the germline ends. Time point defined: newly diagnosed GD, antithyroid drugs for less than 3 months. The authors made the TCR library using RNA they extracted from PBMCs. A peripheral blood sample, 7 to 9 milliliters in volume, was drawn into EDTA tubes. Construction of the TCR beta libraries employed iRepertoire HTBI primers in conjunction with Arm-PCR of CDR3 regions. TCRdb reprocessed the multiplex PCR reads with MiXCR, giving one entry per CDR3 protein. This sample has approximately 350,000 distinct CDR3 sequences, with approximately 12% found just once. These data also formed part of another study, on T cells in Graves' hyperthyroidism and ophthalmopathy. That publication notes: HTBI primers were used for first-round RT-PCR of the TCR CDR3.

This chain links TRBV28 with TRBJ2-5, with a weak D call TRBD1 (5 bases). The source of this sequence is a woman between 18 and 29 years old with Graves disease. Sequencing used peripheral blood mononuclear cells (PBMCs), obtained at new diagnosis, from a patient treated with antithyroid drugs. The CDR3: CASSQLRTNQETQYF. CDR3 bases: TGTGCCAGCAGTCAACTCAGGACAAATCAAGAGACCCAGTACTTC.